This TCR beta chain originates from a study of CD8 T cells in Susac syndrome (dated by TCRdb to the late 2010s). Describing the broader study: Whether CD8+ T cell activation and differentiation in Susac syndrome was antigen driven was tested using repertoire sequencing. What the study reported, not specific to this receptor: The study acknowledged that relatively few individuals were included in the TCR sequencing and HLA analysis.

With regard to this clonotype: The antigen it binds to is not known. Per-base qualities were not stored, and no clone one base away is much larger.

RNA was extracted using the RNeasy kit, and roughly 0.5 to 1 microgram was reverse transcribed with random hexamers. The immunoSEQ multiplex PCR assay, which covers 54 Vbeta and 13 Jbeta segments, was used to amplify TCR beta CDR3 regions. PCR amplification bias was corrected using a synthetic template baseline for primer optimization and computational correction. The study's own analysis went as follows. Reads were annotated to V, D and J genes according to IMGT and were analyzed with immunoSEQ Analyzer, with only productive sequences retained. Clonality was calculated as one minus the Shannon entropy normalized by log2 of the number of productive unique sequences. For each patient and control, public and private clones were evaluated among the 100 most prevalent clones. Clones were defined as Susac-specific if absent from the healthy and MS cohorts, from approximately 1,100 published viral clones and from other ImmuneACCESS disease sequences. Clones were called with MiXCR by TCRdb after fastp trimmed the public reads at Q25, and only in-frame beta chains were retained. Rows with a matching CDR3 protein are joined into one entry that keeps the most common DNA and genes. TCRdb's processing, not the authors' own work, is the source of the V and J calls. The sample table lists 130,000 or so distinct CDR3 sequences, 94% of them with a count of one. The ten largest make up about 0.098% of the sample.

Peripheral blood CD8+ and CD4+ T cells from healthy donors, Susac syndrome patients and multiple sclerosis patients were profiled using high-throughput TCR beta sequencing. The healthy donors served as controls matched for age and sex. Bulk CD8+ and CD4+ T cells were purified by magnetic negative isolation, whereas CD8+ TEMRA cells were enriched by FACS. Blood was drawn into EDTA tubes, processed within 24 hours, and PBMCs were isolated by density gradient centrifugation. PBMCs destined for TCR sequencing were cryopreserved in liquid nitrogen and later thawed in a 37 °C water bath. The sorted or isolated CD4+, CD8+ and CD8+ TEMRA cells reached a purity of at least 90%. V loses 4 bases of germline sequence and J loses 3 bases, and the interval between the two ends is 9 bases. From the cysteine up to the phenylalanine, the CDR3 has a length of 13 residues. Left in the record is the CDR3 DNA by itself, 39 bases read in frame from the first base. Reading the germline V gene (reference sequence) gives CDR1 MNHNY and CDR2 SVGAGI.

The source of this sequence is a human donor in good health. The sample taken for sequencing was CD4+ T cells from PBMCs. This chain is built from TRBV6-6 and TRBJ1-2; TRBD1 is possibly the D segment (5 matching bases). Read as DNA, the sequence is TGTGCCAGCAGTTCCGGGGCCGACTATGGCTACACCTTC. Translation gives CASSSGADYGYTF.